This T cell receptor (beta chain) was captured in a study of T cell repertoires in cytomegalovirus infection. In its sample, this clonotype was seen many times. Its antigen is unknown. TCRdb re-called the reads with MiXCR, one entry per CDR3 protein. The table lists about 830,000 distinct CDR3 sequences, approximately 32% of them singletons. Trimming stripped 6 bases from V and 4 bases from J, with 16 bases between. CDR3 length equals 15 residues. This sequence originates from a human donor in good health (CMV status not recorded). Some clones in this sample may be carry-over from other donors' samples. The J gene is TRBJ1-3, the V gene TRBV12-3 or TRBV12-4; D not certain. Here the sequenced sample was cultured CD8+ T cells from PBMCs, taken from culture after CMV antigen stimulation. Here the CDR3 DNA reads TGTGCCAGCAGCCCGGCCGTCTCTAGCGGAAACACCATATATTTT. Residues: CASSPAVSSGNTIYF.